This T cell receptor beta chain was captured in a study of neurological immune-mediated disorders (dated by TCRdb to the late 2010s). Regarding the research as a whole: Of the roughly 34 multiple sclerosis patients, 31 had relapsing-remitting MS and 3 had secondary progressive MS. Using UMI-based sequencing, the study compared peripheral blood TCR-beta repertoires from patients with HTLV-I-associated myelopathy (HAM/TSP), patients with multiple sclerosis, and healthy controls. Alongside PBMC samples, the set of approximately 100 TCR-beta libraries contained longitudinal samples, technical triplicates, and paired CD4+ and CD8+ T-cell subsets that had been sorted. Of the roughly 71 subjects in the cohort, about 14 were HAM/TSP patients, some 34 were multiple sclerosis patients, and 20 were healthy controls. Results and caveats for the whole study, not just this receptor: No identical CDR3 amino acid sequences were shared among expanded clones across subjects, suggesting private TCR-beta repertoires in all groups. No association of the MS cluster with clinical or MRI features was observed, and the need for larger cohorts was stated by the authors. TCR clonal expansion was greatest in HAM/TSP patients and smallest in MS patients, who ranked below even healthy controls. Phylogenetic analysis grouped repertoires from 18 of 34 MS patients into a cluster of related CDR3 sequences, suggesting a possible repertoire-level signature.

Unsorted PBMC libraries were generated from 2 million PBMCs stored in RNAlater at -80 °C until RNA extraction. The multiple sclerosis patients were enrolled in a US clinical protocol that evaluated disease progression with magnetic resonance imaging. Peripheral blood was subjected to Ficoll-Hypaque density gradient centrifugation to isolate PBMCs, which were then cryopreserved in liquid nitrogen. V loses 3 bases of germline sequence and J loses 5 bases, and the interval between the two ends is 11 bases. According to the germline V gene, CDR1 reads SQVTM and CDR2 reads ANQGSEA. The CDR3 numbers 12 residues from cysteine through phenylalanine. The only DNA kept is the CDR3, 36 bases in frame from the first base. Ten or more counts support this clonotype. The target of this receptor is not known. The sample holds no much larger clone one base away, and base qualities are not on file. cDNA was synthesized by template-switch 5'RACE using a primer carrying a 10-nucleotide random unique molecular identifier by which each TCR transcript was tagged. Every sequencing run covered 15-18 subjects and yielded more than 160 million TCR-beta sequences. Total RNA was extracted with the RNeasy kit. The KAPA Real-time Library Amplification kit was used to amplify TCR-beta VDJ regions with primers targeting the TCR constant region and the 5'RACE anchor. A first PCR added sample indexes and Illumina adaptors, and a second PCR then raised library yield. After Ampure bead purification, the TCR product of roughly 650 bp was size-selected on a 2% E-gel SizeSelection system. Before pooling, library quality was assessed on a Bioanalyzer, concentration was determined with Qubit, and library quantification was performed with the Kapa Library Quantification kit. An Illumina HiSeq 2500 sequenced the libraries paired-end 2 x 150 bp. To increase sequence diversity, about 23-32% phiX was spiked into each library pool. The source study handled its data this way. Quality-filtered reads were processed with the UMI-based MiGEC pipeline, which removed over 85% of raw TCR sequences during error correction. IMGT germline references were used for aligning VDJ genes, and each clonotype was defined as a unique CDR3 amino acid sequence together with its V-J genes. Clonal expansion, Shannon diversity and CDR3 relatedness were evaluated with VDJtools (CalcPairwiseDistances, ClusterSamples), while phylogenetic trees were built in CLCbio workbench. Clones with at least 8 unique UMIs were defined as expanded, with this threshold being based on coefficient-of-variation modelling across technical triplicates. TCRdb reprocessing: public reads trimmed at Q25 with fastp, clones called with MiXCR, in-frame beta chains kept. CDR3 protein duplicates are merged, each entry listing the most common genes and DNA. Here the V and J calls rest on TCRdb's processing, not on the authors' analysis. Within this sample are roughly 89,000 distinct CDR3 sequences, with 2% to 3% of them counted one time only. 0.9% to 1.4% of the sample is held by the ten biggest clonotypes.

This receptor was obtained from a woman aged 25-40 years with multiple sclerosis. This sequence uses TRBV29-1 and TRBJ2-7; no D gene is confidently identified. Sample: PBMCs. The nucleotide sequence is TGCAGCGTTGAGGTCAGGAACGACGAGCAGTACTTC. This is translated as CSVEVRNDEQYF.